This T cell receptor (beta chain) was recorded in a study of blood T cell repertoires in COVID-19. Study context: From the United States, Italy and Spain came samples of acute and convalescent COVID-19. PBMCs, B-cell-depleted T cells, or T cells were the source of the cDNA or gDNA that made up the material.

This clone has a single count. Study processing details: Amplification from reference gene primers served as the basis for estimated nucleated cell counts. Clones were sequenced by immunoSEQ multiplex PCR, and TCRdb holds only the in-frame ones, with some missing. For V, J and clone size, that table is used; D and trimming come from the DNA. Counted here are roughly 160,000 clones, approximately 83% occurring once; the ten biggest clones make up roughly 8%. The germline gives CDR1 SNHLY, CDR2 FYNNEI. Trimming took 4 bases from V and 5 from J, leaving 6 bases between them. The CDR3 is made up of 11 amino acids.

The chain uses TRBV2 and TRBJ2-7, with D unclear. Specimen: peripheral blood. The TCR originated in a man in his fifties or sixties with acute or convalescent COVID-19. The DNA of the CDR3 is TGTGCCAGCAGTGCCTACGACGAGCAGTACTTC. Amino acid sequence: CASSAYDEQYF.